These 20 T cell receptor beta chains share one sample of origin, sequenced in a study of spatial heterogeneity in lung cancer (dated by TCRdb to 2018 to 2020). To prepare the library, 5' RACE was applied. The data were produced on a NextSeq 500. TCRdb itself trimmed the public reads at Q25 with fastp, ran MiXCR and retained productive beta chains. Every entry covers one CDR3 protein and lists the most common genes and DNA from its rows. The sample table lists roughly 100,000 distinct CDR3 sequences, roughly 9.5% of them with a count of one. In total, the top ten clones hold 6.9% of the sample. The time point label, as the study defines it: sample taken at primary tumor resection. Without any cell sorting, TCR sequencing was performed on whole RNA extracted either from tumor and nontumor lung tissue or from cryopreserved PBMC samples. The specimen was PBMCs, collected at surgery. These receptors all stem from a male donor with early-stage non-small cell lung cancer.

The rearrangement links TRBV28 to TRBJ2-2; no definite D call. CDR1 and CDR2 (germline): MDHEN, SYDVKM. Trimming shortened V by 2 bases and J by 11 bases, and 15 bases separated the two germline ends. There are 14 residues in the CDR3. The CDR3 here is CASSLGPNKRELFF. For the CDR3, the DNA is TGTGCCAGCAGTTTAGGGCCGAACAAGAGAGAGCTGTTTTTT.

Ten or more counts support this clonotype. The gene calls are TRBV10-3 and TRBJ2-5; TRBD2 aligns across 11 bases. V lost 4 bases and J lost 5; bases outside the gene matches: 0. The germline V gene encodes CDR1 ENHRY and CDR2 SYGVKD. The CDR3 consists of 13 residues. The CDR3 coding sequence is TGTGCCATCAGTGGGACTAGCGGGGAGACCCAGTACTTC. It translates to CAISGTSGETQYF.

This clonotype has just a few counts. The CDR3 spells CASSQHPGGSGNEKLFF. DNA of the CDR3: TGTGCCAGCAGCCAACACCCCGGTGGGAGTGGCAATGAAAAACTGTTTTTT. This chain joins TRBV3-1 and TRBJ1-4; D gene unclear. V was shortened by 2 bases and J by 5 bases, with 18 bases between the two germline ends. The CDR3 totals 17 residues. Germline CDR1 LGHDT, CDR2 YNNKEL (reference sequence). The entire variable domain, with the rest obtained from reference TRBV3-1 and TRBJ1-4, is as follows: DTAVSQTPKYLVTQMGNDKSIKCEQNLGHDTMYWYKQDSKKFLKIMFSYNNKELIINETVPNRFSPKSPDKAHLNLHINSLELGDSAVYFCASSQHPGGSGNEKLFFGSGTQLSVL.

The rearrangement joins TRBV6-2 or TRBV6-3 to TRBJ2-4; TRBD1 might be the D (5 bases). Trimming took off 3 bases at V and 8 bases at J, with 20 bases between the two ends. CDR1 is MNHEY and CDR2 is SVGEGT in the germline V gene. This CDR3 is 16 amino acids long. The CDR3 spells CASSYSSTASWDIQYF. In nucleotides, the CDR3 is TGTGCCAGCAGTTATTCATCGACAGCCAGTTGGGACATTCAGTACTTC.

The CDR3 sequence is CASTPNPGDRDEQYF. Written as DNA, the CDR3 is TGTGCCAGCACCCCGAACCCGGGGGACAGGGACGAGCAGTACTTC. The chain has TRBV14 and TRBJ2-7, with 9 bases fitting TRBD1. CDR1 SGHDN and CDR2 FVKESK come from the germline V gene. The CDR3 runs to 15 residues. The V segment lost 7 bases and the J segment 5 bases; nucleotides outside the gene matches: 12.

The rearrangement uses TRBV28 and TRBJ1-5, with D hard to call. The CDR3 loop spans 14 amino acids. V was pared by 5 bases and J by 4 bases, with 12 bases between. Germline-derived CDR1 and CDR2 are MDHEN and SYDVKM. The CDR3 is CASSMNRRNQPQHF. The DNA of the CDR3 is TGTGCCAGCAGTATGAACAGACGAAATCAGCCCCAGCATTTT.

This clonotype was found many times. The chain has TRBV10-3 and TRBJ2-1, with 11 bases matching TRBD2. Germline-derived CDR1 and CDR2 are ENHRY and SYGVKD. This CDR3 has 15 residues. V shed 7 bases and J 4 bases; nucleotides not matched to a gene: 6. The CDR3 spells CAIKNLAGGYNEQFF. The DNA of the CDR3 is TGTGCCATCAAGAACCTAGCGGGAGGATACAATGAGCAGTTCTTC.

This clonotype showed up many times. The chain employs TRBV10-3 and TRBJ1-2, with D possibly being TRBD1 (6 bases). Trimming left V 0 bases short and J 8 bases short, with 16 bases between. Germline V gene lookup returns CDR1 ENHRY and CDR2 SYGVKD. The CDR3 runs to 15 residues. The CDR3 reads CAISESRGGFEGYTF. The CDR3 DNA reads as TGTGCCATCAGTGAGTCCAGAGGGGGGTTCGAGGGCTACACCTTC.

This clonotype was observed many times. The chain joins TRBV28 to TRBJ2-1; 8 bases match TRBD2. The CDR3 runs 16 residues. Germline CDR1 and CDR2: MDHEN and SYDVKM. J gave up 5 bases and V 6 bases, and 12 bases lay outside the gene matches. The CDR3 sequence is CASSFRGGRRDNEQFF. Written as DNA, the CDR3 is TGTGCCAGCAGCTTCCGGGGGGGCCGACGAGACAATGAGCAGTTCTTC.

This clonotype was recorded many times. The V and J genes are TRBV12-3 or TRBV12-4 and TRBJ2-7, with 7 bases aligning to TRBD1. J was trimmed by 0 bases and V by 6 bases; bases with no gene match: 5. The CDR3 runs 14 residues. The CDR3 protein is CASRETGISYEQYF. CDR3 nucleotide sequence: TGTGCCAGCAGAGAGACAGGGATCTCCTACGAGCAGTACTTC.

This chain joins TRBV20-1 and TRBJ2-1; 7 bases align to TRBD2. The CDR3 has 16 amino acids. The germline CDR1 and CDR2 sequences are DFQATT and SNEGSKA (reference sequence). The junction had 11 bases not matched to a gene; V was cut back by 3 bases and J by 3 bases. For the CDR3, the DNA is TGCAGTGCTAGGGTCCCTCTAGCGGAGTACTACAATGAGCAGTTCTTC. This codes for CSARVPLAEYYNEQFF.

This clonotype has a count of ten or more. This sequence joins TRBV19 and TRBJ2-1, with unresolved D. The germline gives CDR1 LNHDA, CDR2 SQIVND (reference sequence). The V end lost 3 bases, the J end lost 5 bases, and 8 bases lay between the germline ends. This CDR3 spans 13 amino acids. The CDR3 DNA reads TGTGCCAGTAGTATCTCCACTAACAATGAGCAGTTCTTC. Translating it yields CASSISTNNEQFF.

This clonotype came up a few times. The chain recombines TRBV10-3 with TRBJ1-2; tentative D call: TRBD1 (5 bases). CDR3 length equals 17 residues. V was trimmed by 0 bases and J by 4 bases, leaving 18 bases between them. Germline CDR1 ENHRY, CDR2 SYGVKD. CDR3 coding DNA: TGTGCCATCAGTGAGTCGCATTTGGGGCAGACTAGCTATGGCTACACCTTC. Its translation is CAISESHLGQTSYGYTF.

This clonotype was recorded many times. The V and J genes are TRBV12-3 or TRBV12-4 and TRBJ2-6, with D uncertain. Trimming cost V 0 bases and J 0 bases, with 3 bases left between them. The CDR3 is 15 residues long. The chain's CDR3 is CASSLAGSGANVLTF. DNA for the CDR3: TGTGCCAGCAGTTTAGCTGGCTCTGGGGCCAACGTCCTGACTTTC.

In its sample, this clonotype was seen a few times. The V gene is TRBV2, the J gene TRBJ2-7, with D perhaps given as TRBD1 or TRBD2 (5 bases each). There are 16 residues in the CDR3. V lost 3 bases, J lost 4 bases, and 19 bases lay in between. CDR1 is SNHLY and CDR2 is FYNNEI in the germline V gene. The CDR3 DNA reads TGTGCCAGCAGTGATGGGGGAACCCCTACTCGATACGAGCAGTACTTC. The encoded protein is CASSDGGTPTRYEQYF.

This clonotype was observed a few times. This chain joins TRBV2 and TRBJ2-3, with D possibly matching TRBD2 (5 bases). The CDR3 consists of 14 residues. V was clipped by 1 base and J by 9 bases, with 14 bases between them. Germline V gene lookup returns CDR1 SNHLY and CDR2 FYNNEI. The CDR3 bases are TGTGCCAGCAGTGAAGGGCGGCTAGCATTGACGCAGTATTTT. Protein: CASSEGRLALTQYF.

This clonotype was recorded many times. The chain joins TRBV20-1 to TRBJ2-1; maybe TRBD2 (5 bases). Germline V gene lookup returns CDR1 DFQATT and CDR2 SNEGSKA (reference sequence). The V and J ends lost 0 bases and 0 bases respectively, with 12 bases between them. The CDR3 consists of 16 residues. This chain's CDR3 is CSARDLLGSSYNEQFF. DNA for the CDR3: TGCAGTGCTAGAGATCTCCTGGGGAGCTCCTACAATGAGCAGTTCTTC.

In this sample, this clonotype turned up many times. The chain uses TRBV19 and TRBJ2-1; TRBD2 matches 11 bases. V shed 7 bases and J 8 bases; nucleotides not matched to a gene: 10. Germline V gives CDR1 LNHDA, CDR2 SQIVND (reference sequence). The CDR3 loop spans 15 amino acids. In DNA, the CDR3 is TGTGCCAGTACCTCACTAGCGGGAGTTCCCGATGAGCAGTTCTTC. Amino acids: CASTSLAGVPDEQFF.

The chain uses TRBV20-1 and TRBJ1-2; D remains unclear. V lost 1 base, J lost 0 bases, and 6 bases lay in between. The CDR3 contains 13 residues. Germline loops: CDR1 DFQATT, CDR2 SNEGSKA (reference sequence). Written as DNA, the CDR3 is TGCAGTGCTAGAGGAGGAGCTAACTATGGCTACACCTTC. Its protein is CSARGGANYGYTF.

With regard to this clonotype: A much larger clone sits a single nucleotide away, making a read error possible. This likely comes from a read error, as the CDR3 has no conserved phenylalanine or tryptophan at its end. The V call is TRBV7-9, the J call TRBJ2-5, with D perhaps TRBD2 (5 bases). Between the trimmed V and J ends, which lost 5 bases and 5 bases, there was a span of 15 bases. Germline CDR1 is SEHNR and CDR2 is FQNEAQ (reference sequence). This CDR3 is 14 amino acids long. CDR3 DNA: TGTGCCAGCAGCCGACGGACTGCGTTCGAGACCCAGTACCTC. Translation gives CASSRRTAFETQYL.